The source of this T cell receptor beta chain is a study of T cells in Graves' hyperthyroidism and ophthalmopathy. Germline CDR1 DFQATT, CDR2 SNEGSKA (reference sequence). The CDR3 extends over 15 amino acids. RNA transcripts served as the template for amplifying TCR beta CDR3 regions. TCR CDR3 regions were first amplified by RT-PCR with HTBI primers. TCRdb fed the multiplex PCR reads into MiXCR, producing one record per CDR3 protein. The table has about 500,000 distinct CDR3 sequences, 40% to 55% seen once. Only one count was recorded for this clonotype. A much bigger clone sits one base away, suggesting this may be a read error.

The gene calls are TRBV20-1 and TRBJ2-7; TRBD1 is a possible D gene (6 bases). The specimen was peripheral blood or thyroid tissue (not recorded which). The origin of this receptor is an adult woman with Graves' disease, either hyperthyroidism or ophthalmopathy (not recorded which). CDR3 region: CSAPKGRGITYELYF. The DNA of the CDR3 is TGCAGTGCTCCCAAGGGCAGGGGAATCACCTACGAGCTGTACTTC.